This entry lists 27 T cell receptor beta chains sequenced from one sample in a study of blood T cell repertoires in COVID-19. Generated by immunoSEQ multiplex PCR, the TCRdb table keeps only in-frame clones and is missing some. Here the sample spans some 89,000 clones, 76% being singletons. Material: peripheral blood. All receptors come from a man in his 70s with acute or convalescent COVID-19.

This chain uses TRBV6-5 with TRBJ2-1; 10 nucleotides agree with TRBD2. The CDR3 totals 15 residues. Germline CDR1 and CDR2: MNHEY and SVGAGI. V was pared by 3 bases and J by 6 bases, with 5 bases of the junction left unmatched. The CDR3 spells CASSYMSGGANEQFF. CDR3 DNA sequence: TGTGCCAGCAGTTATATGAGCGGGGGGGCCAATGAGCAGTTCTTC.

This chain connects TRBV3-1 (or the pseudogene TRBV3-2) to TRBJ1-4; TRBD1 agrees at 10 bases. CDR1 and CDR2 (germline): LGHDT, YNNKEL (reference sequence). The V segment lost 4 bases and the J segment 6 bases; nucleotides outside the gene matches: 5. The CDR3 runs to 15 residues. CDR3 protein: CASSPIGQGDEKLFF. The CDR3 nucleotides read TGTGCCAGCAGCCCTATAGGACAGGGGGATGAAAAACTGTTTTTT.

The chain has TRBV5-1 and TRBJ1-3; D is perhaps TRBD1 (6 bases). Per the germline V gene, CDR1 is SGHRS and CDR2 is YFSETQ. The CDR3 loop spans 15 amino acids. V lost 1 base and J 4 bases, leaving 12 bases between the germline ends. This chain's CDR3 is CASSLSGGEGNTIYF. The CDR3 nucleotides are TGCGCCAGCAGCTTGAGCGGGGGCGAAGGAAACACCATATATTTT.

The genes are TRBV3-1 (or the pseudogene TRBV3-2) and TRBJ1-1; D gene ambiguous. The germline V gene encodes CDR1 LGHDT and CDR2 YNNKEL (reference sequence). The V end was cut by 1 base, the J end by 1 base, with 7 bases between. This CDR3 region has 14 residues. The CDR3 loop is CASSQGQANTEAFF. CDR3 DNA: TGTGCCAGCAGCCAAGGGCAGGCGAACACTGAAGCTTTCTTT.

The rearrangement links TRBV3-1 (or the pseudogene TRBV3-2) to TRBJ1-1; D is uncertain. CDR3 length: 16 residues. Germline V gene data show CDR1 as LGHDT and CDR2 as YNNKEL (reference sequence). Trimming stripped 2 bases from V and 2 bases from J, with 15 bases between. This CDR3 is CASSQSGSYPNTEAFF. CDR3 nucleotide sequence: TGTGCCAGCAGCCAATCGGGTTCTTACCCAAACACTGAAGCTTTCTTT.

The table lists this clone with a few counts. The chain links TRBV6-4 to TRBJ1-2; perhaps TRBD1 as D (5 bases). The V end lost 6 bases, the J end lost 5 bases, and 19 bases lay between the germline ends. This CDR3 has 15 residues. Germline-derived CDR1 and CDR2 are MRHNA and SNTAGT. The CDR3 DNA reads as TGTGCCAGCAGCGTTCAAACGGGGGGTGGTTATGGCTACACCTTC. This encodes CASSVQTGGGYGYTF.

The V and J genes are TRBV27 and TRBJ2-3, with TRBD2 matching over 7 bases. The CDR3 is made up of 15 amino acids. V trimming: 3 bases; J trimming: 1 base; junction bases outside the gene matches: 4. The germline V gene has CDR1 MNHEY and CDR2 SMNVEV (reference sequence). CDR3 region: CASSFGTTRTDTQYF. CDR3 DNA: TGTGCCAGCAGTTTCGGGACTACCCGCACAGATACGCAGTATTTT.

This clone was found once. The chain combines TRBV3-1 (or the pseudogene TRBV3-2) with TRBJ1-1, with TRBD1 matching 7 bases. Germline values: CDR1 LGHDT, CDR2 YNNKEL (reference sequence). With V trimmed by 6 bases and J by 4 bases, 8 bases remained unmatched. The CDR3 extends over 14 amino acids. CDR3 residues: CASSRHAGGTEAFF. DNA for the CDR3: TGTGCCAGCAGTCGTCACGCAGGGGGCACTGAAGCTTTCTTT.

The gene calls are TRBV6-1 and TRBJ1-5, with D possibly matching TRBD1 (5 bases). The germline CDR1 and CDR2 sequences are MNHNS and SASEGT. The length of the CDR3 is 16 residues. V was clipped by 2 bases and J by 7 bases, with 18 bases between them. CDR3 coding DNA: TGTGCCAGCAGTGAACGAGAGACAGCACCTTTACAGCCCCAGCATTTT. Amino acids: CASSERETAPLQPQHF.

V gene TRBV24-1 combines with J gene TRBJ2-1; 11 bases agree with TRBD2. Germline V gene lookup returns CDR1 KGHDR and CDR2 SFDVKD. The CDR3 spans 17 residues. Trimming cost V 3 bases and J 3 bases; bases outside gene matches: 6. CDR3 nucleotides: TGTGCCACCAGTGATACTGGACTAGCGGGTGACTACAATGAGCAGTTCTTC. This translates into CATSDTGLAGDYNEQFF.

The V and J genes are TRBV6-5 and TRBJ1-5; D unresolved. CDR1 and CDR2 (germline): MNHEY, SVGAGI. The length of the CDR3 is 13 residues. Trimming cost V 6 bases and J 7 bases, with 13 bases left between them. The CDR3 loop reads CASSQSPRQPQHF. The CDR3 coding sequence is TGTGCCAGCAGCCAAAGCCCCAGGCAGCCCCAGCATTTT.

The chain carries TRBV5-4 and TRBJ2-1; TRBD1 might be the D (5 bases). The CDR3 is made up of 16 amino acids. Trimming cost V 3 bases and J 6 bases, with 19 bases left between them. Germline V gene lookup returns CDR1 SGHNT and CDR2 YYREEE (reference sequence). The CDR3 spells CASSSGNAKQVNEQFF. The DNA for the CDR3 is TGTGCCAGCAGCTCAGGGAATGCAAAACAGGTCAATGAGCAGTTCTTC.

The V call is TRBV2, the J call TRBJ2-7; TRBD2 matches at 14 bases. In germline, CDR1 is SNHLY, CDR2 FYNNEI. The CDR3 totals 17 residues. Trimming removed 6 bases from V and 1 base from J; junction bases left unmatched: 8. CDR3 protein: CASRDWTSGRLSYEQYF. The CDR3 DNA follows: TGTGCCAGCAGGGATTGGACTAGCGGGAGGTTATCCTACGAGCAGTACTTC.

The J gene is TRBJ1-5, the V gene TRBV6-5; D is undetermined. The CDR3 is 14 amino acids. Between the trimmed V and J ends, which lost 7 bases and 0 bases, there was a span of 10 bases. Per the germline V gene, CDR1 is MNHEY and CDR2 is SVGAGI. CDR3 sequence: CASNRSPSNQPQHF. The CDR3 nucleotides are TGTGCCAGCAATCGGAGCCCTAGCAATCAGCCCCAGCATTTT.

The chain carries TRBV14 and TRBJ2-2; the D gene is possibly TRBD1 (5 bases). Germline values: CDR1 SGHDN, CDR2 FVKESK. Trimming shortened V by 4 bases and J by 2 bases, and 14 bases separated the two germline ends. The CDR3 is made up of 16 amino acids. CDR3 amino acids: CASSLRGASNTGELFF. In DNA, the CDR3 is TGTGCCAGCAGCCTAAGGGGTGCATCTAACACCGGGGAGCTGTTTTTT.

The chain combines TRBV19 with TRBJ2-1; 12 bases match TRBD2. Trimming cost V 0 bases and J 0 bases; bases outside gene matches: 3. The CDR3 length is 18 residues. CDR1 LNHDA and CDR2 SQIVND come from the germline V gene (reference sequence). CDR3 region: CASSIEASGGASYNEQFF. The DNA of the CDR3 is TGTGCCAGTAGTATAGAGGCTAGCGGGGGGGCCTCCTACAATGAGCAGTTCTTC.

The chain combines TRBV12-5 with TRBJ2-1; the match to TRBD2 covers 8 bases. V dropped 1 base and J dropped 3; count of bases not matched to a gene: 2. Germline values: CDR1 LGHNT, CDR2 FRNRAP. The CDR3 length is 15 residues. The CDR3 here is CASGLAGLDYNEQFF. CDR3 DNA sequence: TGTGCTAGTGGTTTGGCGGGACTAGACTACAATGAGCAGTTCTTC.

The CDR3 DNA is TGTGCCAGCAGCTTGGAGGACAGGGGCACTGAAGCTTTCTTT. Amino acids: CASSLEDRGTEAFF. The gene calls are TRBV11-2 and TRBJ1-1, with 9 bases matching TRBD1. The CDR3 length is 14 residues. With 3 bases clipped from V and 4 bases from J, the junction kept 3 bases outside the gene matches. The germline V gene has CDR1 SGHAT and CDR2 FQNNGV.

This clone was counted a few times. This chain joins TRBV28 and TRBJ1-1, with 12 bases identical to TRBD1. The CDR3 extends over 17 amino acids. The V gene end was trimmed by 2 bases and the J gene end by 4 bases; junction bases not matched to a gene: 8. In germline, CDR1 is MDHEN, CDR2 SYDVKM. The CDR3 coding sequence is TGTGCCAGCAGTTTACCCGGGACAGGGGGCTTGAGCACTGAAGCTTTCTTT. This sequence encodes CASSLPGTGGLSTEAFF. The whole variable domain, remainder taken from reference TRBV28 and TRBJ1-1, is DVKVTQSSRYLVKRTGEKVFLECVQDMDHENMFWYRQDPGLGLRLIYFSYDVKMKEKGDIPEGYSVSREKKERFSLILESASTNQTSMYLCASSLPGTGGLSTEAFFGQGTRLTVV.

The chain combines TRBV24-1 with TRBJ1-1; maybe TRBD1 (5 bases). There are 12 residues in the CDR3. CDR1 and CDR2 from the germline V gene are KGHDR and SFDVKD. Trimming pared 11 bases from V and 8 bases from J, leaving 17 bases between. The CDR3 region is CASARGSEEAFF. In DNA form, the CDR3 reads TGTGCCAGTGCAAGGGGAAGTGAGGAAGCTTTCTTT.

This clone was counted only a few times. The V call is TRBV6-1, the J call TRBJ1-4, with 7 bases aligning to TRBD1. CDR3 length: 16 residues. V gave up 3 bases and J gave up 12 bases; unmatched junction bases: 16. Germline V gene sequence: CDR1 MNHNS, CDR2 SASEGT. CDR3 bases: TGTGCCAGCAGTGACGCGGCAGGGGGTTCAGTTGCGGAACTGTTTTTT. Amino acids: CASSDAAGGSVAELFF.

The chain couples TRBV9 to TRBJ2-1; 7 nucleotides line up with TRBD2. Germline V gene data show CDR1 as SGDLS and CDR2 as YYNGEE. CDR3 length: 15 amino acids. V lost 2 bases, J lost 5 bases, and 7 bases stayed unmatched. The CDR3 DNA reads TGTGCCAGCAGCGTTCAAGGACTAGTAAACAATGAGCAGTTCTTC. This encodes CASSVQGLVNNEQFF. Looking up the rest from reference TRBV9 and TRBJ2-1 gives the full variable domain: DSGVTQTPKHLITATGQRVTLRCSPRSGDLSVYWYQQSLDQGLQFLIQYYNGEERAKGNILERFSAQQFPDLHSELNLSSLELGDSALYFCASSVQGLVNNEQFFGPGTRLTVL.

This clone showed up many times. This chain connects TRBV28 to TRBJ1-5; no firm D call. The CDR3 sequence is 16 residues long. Trimming shortened V by 5 bases and J by 0 bases, and 14 bases separated the two germline ends. In germline, CDR1 is MDHEN, CDR2 SYDVKM. CDR3 sequence reads: CASSPPGGFSNQPQHF. CDR3 nucleotide sequence: TGTGCCAGCAGTCCCCCTGGAGGGTTTAGCAATCAGCCCCAGCATTTT.

This rearrangement joins TRBV9 to TRBJ2-5; 14 nucleotides line up with TRBD2. The CDR3 consists of 16 residues. J was trimmed by 5 bases and V by 4 bases; bases with no gene match: 7. Germline CDR1 is SGDLS and CDR2 is YYNGEE. CDR3 coding DNA: TGTGCCAGCAGCACGGGACTAGCGGGAGTGGGTGAGACCCAGTACTTC. This gives the protein CASSTGLAGVGETQYF. The variable domain in full, completed from reference TRBV9 and TRBJ2-5, reads DSGVTQTPKHLITATGQRVTLRCSPRSGDLSVYWYQQSLDQGLQFLIQYYNGEERAKGNILERFSAQQFPDLHSELNLSSLELGDSALYFCASSTGLAGVGETQYFGPGTRLLVL.

The chain uses TRBV2 and TRBJ1-1; D possibly corresponds to TRBD1 (5 bases). The V end lost 2 bases, the J end lost 11 bases, and 18 bases lay between the germline ends. Germline V gene sequence: CDR1 SNHLY, CDR2 FYNNEI. The CDR3 spans 14 residues. The CDR3 nucleotides are TGTGCCAGCAGTGAATCAGCTGGGGCGCCCAGGGCTTTCTTT. As protein: CASSESAGAPRAFF.

The chain couples TRBV6-5 to TRBJ1-1, with 8 nucleotides matching TRBD1. There are 12 residues in the CDR3. Germline V gene lookup returns CDR1 MNHEY and CDR2 SVGAGI. V shed 6 bases, J shed 10 bases, and the junction held 7 bases outside the gene matches. CDR3 nucleotide sequence: TGTGCCAGCAGCGTTGGACAGGGAGGAGCTTTCTTT. This encodes CASSVGQGGAFF.

This chain uses TRBV12-2 with TRBJ1-1. TRBV12-2 is a known pseudogene. The CDR3 length is 16 residues. The CDR3 here is CASRLFLGGLNTEAFF. Written as DNA, the CDR3 is TGTGCAAGTCGCTTATTTTTGGGGGGGTTGAACACTGAAGCTTTCTTT.